What follows are 28 T cell receptor beta chains derived from one specimen sequenced in a study of T cell changes during pregnancy in multiple sclerosis. Sequenced by immunoSEQ multiplex PCR; TCRdb stores in-frame clones only, minus some. The sample yields roughly 52,000 clones, roughly 92% seen once. Material: CD8+ T cells from peripheral blood mononuclear cells, obtained before pregnancy. The source is a female donor with multiple sclerosis, enrolled in a pregnancy study.

The gene calls are TRBV29-1 and TRBJ2-1; D call uncertain. V was cut by 3 bases and J by 0 bases, with 9 bases left in between. In germline, CDR1 is SQVTM, CDR2 ANQGSEA. The CDR3 has 14 residues. CDR3 in amino acids: CSVDYASSYNEQFF. The DNA of the CDR3 is TGCAGCGTTGATTATGCGAGCTCCTACAATGAGCAGTTCTTC.

This chain joins TRBV28 and TRBJ1-1, with D uncertain. Between the trimmed V and J ends, which lost 5 bases and 5 bases, there was a span of 9 bases. CDR1 and CDR2 from the germline V gene are MDHEN and SYDVKM. This CDR3 is built from 12 residues. In DNA, the CDR3 is TGTGCCAGCAGTATTCAGTCGACTGAAGCTTTCTTT. This sequence encodes CASSIQSTEAFF.

This clone has a single count. This chain uses TRBV9 with TRBJ1-1; D remains unclear. The CDR3 covers 15 residues. Germline loops: CDR1 SGDLS, CDR2 YYNGEE. The V and J ends lost 0 bases and 3 bases respectively, with 12 bases between them. The CDR3 sequence is CASSVVSGLYTEAFF. DNA of the CDR3: TGTGCCAGCAGCGTAGTGTCAGGACTCTACACTGAAGCTTTCTTT.

This clone was picked up one time. The J gene is TRBJ1-4, the V gene TRBV9; a possible D gene is TRBD1 (6 bases). This CDR3 region has 13 residues. Trimming took off 2 bases at V and 6 bases at J, with 8 bases between the two ends. Germline V gives CDR1 SGDLS, CDR2 YYNGEE. This chain's CDR3 is CASSVTGDEKLFF. The DNA of the CDR3 is TGTGCCAGCAGCGTGACAGGTGATGAAAAACTGTTTTTT. The complete variable domain, with remaining parts taken from reference TRBV9 and TRBJ1-4, reads DSGVTQTPKHLITATGQRVTLRCSPRSGDLSVYWYQQSLDQGLQFLIQYYNGEERAKGNILERFSAQQFPDLHSELNLSSLELGDSALYFCASSVTGDEKLFFGSGTQLSVL.

The gene calls are TRBV18 and TRBJ1-5; D call uncertain. The CDR3 length is 13 residues. CDR1 KGHSH and CDR2 LQKENI come from the germline V gene. V lost 6 bases to trimming and J lost 3 bases, with 9 bases between them. The CDR3 DNA is TGTGCCAGCTCCCCGGGGTTCAATCAGCCCCAGCATTTT. It encodes CASSPGFNQPQHF.

The rearrangement links TRBV5-1 to TRBJ1-5, with a tentative D call TRBD1 (6 bases). Germline CDR1 and CDR2: SGHRS and YFSETQ. The CDR3 runs 14 residues. V was shortened by 2 bases and J by 4 bases, with 10 bases between the two germline ends. In DNA, the CDR3 is TGCGCCAGCAGCTTTGGGGGGGCTAATCAGCCCCAGCATTTT. Its protein is CASSFGGANQPQHF.

The chain couples TRBV2 to TRBJ2-6; D may be TRBD1 (5 bases). Trimming took off 6 bases at V and 0 bases at J, with 9 bases between the two ends. This CDR3 comprises 15 residues. Germline V gene lookup returns CDR1 SNHLY and CDR2 FYNNEI. CDR3 sequence (DNA): TGTGCCAGCAGGCCCGACAGCTCTGGGGCCAACGTCCTGACTTTC. Translating it yields CASRPDSSGANVLTF.

The V call is TRBV6-1, the J call TRBJ1-4; TRBD1 agrees at 9 bases. The CDR3 spans 19 residues. The V segment lost 4 bases and the J segment 8 bases; nucleotides outside the gene matches: 20. Germline loops: CDR1 MNHNS, CDR2 SASEGT. The CDR3 protein is CASSGGQGRRLGGGEKLFF. The CDR3 coding sequence is TGTGCCAGCAGTGGCGGACAGGGGAGAAGACTAGGGGGCGGCGAAAAACTGTTTTTT.

In regard to this clone: This CDR3 is also generated by other DNA sequences in the sample. This chain links TRBV9 with TRBJ2-2; weak D call: TRBD1 (6 bases). The CDR3 has 15 amino acids. Germline loops: CDR1 SGDLS, CDR2 YYNGEE. V lost 4 bases and J 0 bases, leaving 10 bases between the germline ends. CDR3 nucleotides: TGTGCCAGCAGCTCCGGGACAACGAACACCGGGGAGCTGTTTTTT. Residues: CASSSGTTNTGELFF.

V and J are TRBV6-1 and TRBJ2-7; 12 nucleotides match TRBD1. CDR1 is MNHNS, CDR2 SASEGT, per germline. This CDR3 is built from 14 residues. V was clipped by 7 bases and J by 6 bases; unmatched bases: 7. CDR3 DNA: TGTGCCAGCAAGTTGGGACAGGGGGCGAGCGAGCAGTACTTC. Its protein product is CASKLGQGASEQYF.

This chain uses TRBV6-1 with TRBJ1-3, with 7 bases lining up with TRBD1. The CDR3 contains 14 residues. The V and J ends lost 5 bases and 0 bases, in that order; junction bases with no gene match: 1. Germline assignment: CDR1 MNHNS and CDR2 SASEGT. The CDR3 loop reads CASSPGGSGNTIYF. In DNA form, the CDR3 reads TGTGCCAGCAGTCCAGGGGGCTCTGGAAACACCATATATTTT.

The J gene is TRBJ2-1, the V gene TRBV11-2; the D gene is possibly TRBD2 (5 bases). CDR3 length: 15 residues. Germline values: CDR1 SGHAT, CDR2 FQNNGV. V was cut by 4 bases and J by 4 bases, with 14 bases left in between. CDR3 nucleotide sequence: TGTGCCAGCAGCTCCTCTGCGAGCGGTTACAATGAGCAGTTCTTC. It codes for CASSSSASGYNEQFF.

The chain recombines TRBV28 with TRBJ2-7; 9 positions agree with TRBD1. The CDR3 loop spans 16 amino acids. The germline V gene encodes CDR1 MDHEN and CDR2 SYDVKM. Trimming removed 6 bases from V and 5 bases from J; junction bases left unmatched: 14. The CDR3 protein is CASRATGTGIFDEQYF. The CDR3 DNA follows: TGTGCCAGCAGGGCCACCGGGACAGGGATTTTCGACGAGCAGTACTTC.

The rearrangement joins TRBV27 to TRBJ2-7; D may be TRBD2 (6 bases). Trimming took 5 bases from V and 2 from J, leaving 16 bases between them. Germline-derived CDR1 and CDR2 are MNHEY and SMNVEV (reference sequence). The CDR3 consists of 15 residues. DNA of the CDR3: TGTGCCAGCAGTCCCCGACTAGTTACAGCCTACGAGCAGTACTTC. Its translation: CASSPRLVTAYEQYF.

The chain recombines TRBV19 with TRBJ2-2, with D tentatively TRBD2 (6 bases). Germline V gene data show CDR1 as LNHDA and CDR2 as SQIVND (reference sequence). The length of the CDR3 is 15 residues. The V and J ends lost 5 bases and 6 bases respectively, with 16 bases between them. CDR3 loop: CASSPSDYGAGELFF. The DNA for the CDR3 is TGTGCCAGTAGTCCTAGCGACTACGGGGCCGGGGAGCTGTTTTTT.

CDR3 DNA: TGTGCCAGCTCAAACGGCCTCTTGCAGGGGCCCCAGCATTTT. Protein product: CASSNGLLQGPQHF. This sequence joins TRBV7-9 and TRBJ1-5; perhaps TRBD1 as D (5 bases). The CDR3 runs 14 residues. In germline, CDR1 is SEHNR, CDR2 FQNEAQ (reference sequence). V gave up 8 bases and J gave up 9 bases, with 20 bases separating them.

This clone has just one count. The J gene is TRBJ2-1, the V gene TRBV7-6; D remains unclear. Per the germline V gene, CDR1 is SGHVS and CDR2 is FNYEAQ. Between the trimmed V and J ends, which lost 0 bases and 6 bases, there was a span of 9 bases. The CDR3 is 14 amino acids. As DNA, the CDR3 is TGTGCCAGCAGCTTAGCGCAACTAAGCAATGAGCAGTTCTTC. Its translation: CASSLAQLSNEQFF.

The rearrangement uses TRBV7-9 and TRBJ2-7; no clear D gene. The V and J ends lost 2 bases and 1 base respectively, with 9 bases between them. The CDR3 has 14 amino acids. The germline V gene encodes CDR1 SEHNR and CDR2 FQNEAQ (reference sequence). CDR3 nucleotides: TGTGCCAGCAGCTTATTCGACGGGTCCTACGAGCAGTACTTC. It is translated as CASSLFDGSYEQYF. Filled out from reference TRBV7-9 and TRBJ2-7, the complete variable domain reads DTGVSQNPRHKITKRGQNVTFRCDPISEHNRLYWYRQTLGQGPEFLTYFQNEAQLEKSRLLSDRFSAERPKGSFSTLEIQRTEQGDSAMYLCASSLFDGSYEQYFGPGTRLTVT.

This clone was picked up one time. The V and J genes are TRBV27 and TRBJ2-3, with TRBD1 identical over 12 bases. Germline lookup yields CDR1 MNHEY and CDR2 SMNVEV (reference sequence). The CDR3 loop spans 17 amino acids. J was trimmed by 3 bases and V by 2 bases; bases with no gene match: 6. As DNA, the CDR3 is TGTGCCAGCAGTTTACGGGACAGGGGGCGCGGAACAGATACGCAGTATTTT. Protein: CASSLRDRGRGTDTQYF.

The chain joins TRBV7-2 to TRBJ1-5; the D is unclear. The CDR3 contains 12 residues. The V and J ends lost 2 bases and 7 bases respectively, with 6 bases between them. CDR1 SGHTA and CDR2 FQGNSA come from the germline V gene. CDR3 sequence (DNA): TGTGCCAGCAGCTTATCTAGGCAGCCCCAGCATTTT. The encoded protein is CASSLSRQPQHF.

The chain has TRBV5-4 and TRBJ2-7; tentative D call: TRBD1 (6 bases). The CDR3 loop spans 14 amino acids. Germline V gene lookup returns CDR1 SGHNT and CDR2 YYREEE (reference sequence). The V and J ends lost 0 bases and 1 base respectively, with 8 bases between them. This CDR3 is CASSLVTGSYEQYF. Here the CDR3 DNA reads TGTGCCAGCAGCTTGGTGACAGGATCCTACGAGCAGTACTTC.

The chain couples TRBV29-1 to TRBJ1-2, with a possible D match to TRBD1 (5 bases). Looked up from germline, CDR1 is SQVTM and CDR2 is ANQGSEA. This CDR3 is 15 amino acids long. Trimming cost V 5 bases and J 0 bases, with 16 bases left between them. The CDR3 sequence: CSVWAGDLTNYGYTF. The CDR3 region has the DNA TGCAGCGTTTGGGCGGGGGACCTTACTAACTATGGCTACACCTTC.

V is TRBV9 and J is TRBJ2-2, with D tentatively TRBD2 (5 bases). CDR1 and CDR2 from the germline V gene are SGDLS and YYNGEE. The CDR3 contains 14 residues. V shed 0 bases and J shed 6 bases, with 9 bases lying between them. The CDR3 is CASSVARGAGELFF. The CDR3 DNA reads as TGTGCCAGCAGCGTAGCTCGGGGAGCCGGGGAGCTGTTTTTT.

V gene TRBV14 combines with J gene TRBJ2-1; 9 bases match TRBD2. The CDR3 has 15 amino acids. Unmatched junction bases numbered 4, after V lost 1 base and J lost 6 bases. Germline CDR1 is SGHDN and CDR2 is FVKESK. CDR3 DNA sequence: TGTGCCAGCAGCCAAGCTCTAGCGGGGTCCAATGAGCAGTTCTTC. Translated: CASSQALAGSNEQFF.

The sample holds one count of this clone. The CDR3 bases are TGTGCCAGCAGCTCGACTAGTTTTACTACGCAGTATTTT. Its protein is CASSSTSFTTQYF. The chain is built from TRBV28 and TRBJ2-3; D may be TRBD2 (6 bases). There are 13 residues in the CDR3. Looked up from germline, CDR1 is MDHEN and CDR2 is SYDVKM. V lost 6 bases, J lost 8 bases, and 15 bases lay in between.

The chain joins TRBV15 to TRBJ2-3, with D perhaps matching TRBD1 (6 bases). V was pared by 5 bases and J by 2 bases, with 11 bases between. This CDR3 comprises 14 residues. Germline-derived CDR1 and CDR2 are LNHNV and YYDKDF (reference sequence). The CDR3 coding sequence is TGTGCCACCAGCGGGGGCACCTCCACAGATACGCAGTATTTT. Translated: CATSGGTSTDTQYF.

This clone was detected only once. The chain is built from TRBV9 and TRBJ1-1; 7 nucleotides match TRBD1. This CDR3 is built from 15 residues. Germline CDR1 SGDLS, CDR2 YYNGEE. The V and J ends lost 0 bases and 2 bases, in that order; junction bases with no gene match: 4. This chain's CDR3 is CASSVGGTANTEAFF. As DNA, the CDR3 is TGTGCCAGCAGCGTAGGAGGGACAGCCAACACTGAAGCTTTCTTT.

This chain uses TRBV7-3 with TRBJ2-1; D possibly corresponds to TRBD2 (6 bases). CDR1 is SGHTA, CDR2 FQGTGA, per germline. With 5 bases removed from V and 0 bases from J, the gap between germline ends came to 11 bases. This CDR3 contains 15 residues. CDR3 protein: CASSHGGSSYNEQFF. As DNA, the CDR3 is TGTGCCAGCAGCCACGGGGGTAGCTCCTACAATGAGCAGTTCTTC.